What follows are 10 T cell receptor beta chains derived from one specimen sequenced in a study of blood T cells in healthy people across ages. With a J-beta primer mix and a sample-barcoded 5' primer, a second PCR ran roughly 6 to 11 cycles. Each CDR3 protein is one row after TCRdb ran MiXCR on the 5' RACE reads. Here the sample spans about 1.8 million distinct CDR3 sequences, about 50% being singletons. Sequenced input: blood. The receptors derive from a woman between 40 and 50 years old in good health.

The chain is built from TRBV12-3 or TRBV12-4 and TRBJ2-3, with 9 bases identical to TRBD2. The CDR3 spans 16 residues. Trimming removed 5 bases from V and 7 bases from J; junction bases left unmatched: 13. The CDR3 DNA reads TGTGCCAGCAGTAGTTATAGCGGGGGAGCGTTAAATACGCAGTATTTT. It yields the protein CASSSYSGGALNTQYF.

The chain has TRBV7-9 and TRBJ2-4; D is unclear. TRBJ2-7 matches the DNA end more closely, so the J call is doubtful. The length of the CDR3 is 17 residues. From germline, CDR1 is SEHNR and CDR2 FQNEAQ (reference sequence). The CDR3: CASSLATSAHRAHEQYF. The CDR3 DNA sequence: TGTGCCAGCAGCTTAGCGACCTCGGCCCATCGGGCCCACGAGCAGTACTTC.

The chain combines TRBV7-2 with TRBJ2-7; D remains unclear. Germline assignment: CDR1 SGHTA and CDR2 FQGNSA. CDR3 length: 16 residues. Trimming stripped 1 base from V and 1 base from J, with 14 bases between. The CDR3 here is CASSLVDKGWSYEQYF. The CDR3 DNA sequence: TGTGCCAGCAGCTTAGTCGACAAGGGATGGTCCTACGAGCAGTACTTC.

This chain connects TRBV7-2 to TRBJ1-2; possibly TRBD1 for D (5 bases). CDR1 is SGHTA and CDR2 is FQGNSA in the germline V gene. V lost 7 bases, J lost 3 bases, and 15 bases lay in between. The CDR3 runs to 14 residues. The CDR3 sequence: CASNFSAGDYGYTF. The CDR3 DNA is TGTGCCAGCAACTTTAGTGCGGGGGACTATGGCTACACCTTC.

The chain carries TRBV20-1 and TRBJ2-5, with 15 positions matching TRBD2. Per the germline V gene, CDR1 is DFQATT and CDR2 is SNEGSKA (reference sequence). Unmatched junction bases numbered 3, after V lost 0 bases and J lost 7 bases. The CDR3 consists of 15 residues. The CDR3 DNA reads as TGCAGTGCTAGAGATCTGGGACTAGCGGGAGGGACCCAGTACTTC. Protein sequence: CSARDLGLAGGTQYF.

This clonotype occurred many times. The chain is built from TRBV7-2 and TRBJ1-5; D is uncertain. The CDR3 runs 13 residues. V was clipped by 5 bases and J by 5 bases, with 10 bases between them. From germline, CDR1 is SGHTA and CDR2 FQGNSA. The CDR3 nucleotides read TGTGCCAGCAGCGCCGAGTACTATCAGCCCCAGCATTTT. This translates into CASSAEYYQPQHF.

The V gene is TRBV20-1, the J gene TRBJ1-6; no reliable D call. V lost 3 bases to trimming and J lost 0 bases, with 9 bases between them. Germline V gives CDR1 DFQATT, CDR2 SNEGSKA (reference sequence). CDR3 length: 15 residues. The CDR3 DNA reads TGCAGTGCTAGCCAGCCGAGCTCCTATAATTCACCCCTCCACTTT. It is translated as CSASQPSSYNSPLHF.

The V gene is TRBV27, the J gene TRBJ2-5; 7 positions match TRBD1. The last part of the DNA fits TRBJ2-7 better; the J call may be wrong. This CDR3 has 16 amino acids. Germline values: CDR1 MNHEY, CDR2 SMNVEV (reference sequence). The chain's CDR3 is CASKHRQGLTGYEQYF. The CDR3 nucleotides read TGTGCCAGCAAACACAGACAGGGCCTTACCGGGTACGAGCAGTACTTC.

V is TRBV11-2 and J is TRBJ2-3; 9 bases are a match to TRBD2. The germline CDR1 and CDR2 sequences are SGHAT and FQNNGV. V was clipped by 4 bases and J by 2 bases; unmatched bases: 10. The CDR3 covers 17 residues. The CDR3: CASSSQPVAGDTDTQYF. The CDR3 DNA is TGTGCCAGCAGCTCCCAACCCGTAGCGGGGGACACAGATACGCAGTATTTT. Full variable domain (remainder filled in from reference TRBV11-2 and TRBJ2-3): EAGVAQSPRYKIIEKRQSVAFWCNPISGHATLYWYQQILGQGPKLLIQFQNNGVVDDSQLPKDRFSAERLKGVDSTLKIQPAKLEDSAVYLCASSSQPVAGDTDTQYFGPGTRLTVL.

This clonotype has more than one count but fewer than ten. V and J are TRBV6-5 and TRBJ2-1, with D possibly TRBD1 on 6 matching bases. V was cut by 0 bases and J by 4 bases, with 13 bases left in between. This CDR3 region has 16 residues. Germline values: CDR1 MNHEY, CDR2 SVGAGI. DNA of the CDR3: TGTGCCAGCAGTTACTCGAAAAGGGGGTTATACAATGAGCAGTTCTTC. It specifies CASSYSKRGLYNEQFF.